This T cell receptor (beta chain) was retrieved from a study of molecular identifiers for immune sequencing clone quantification. Study-level background: The replicates split RNA from around 18,000 or 91,000 naive CD8 cells five ways and sequenced four. Overall study results and limits: Reports indicate spiked Jurkat TCR RNA from one cell could be found among about 1.1 million naive cells. Effector cells kept over 97% of their molecules in clones above 20 RNA copies, while naive cells kept under 1% there.

About this clonotype: Its specificity is not known.

In the sort, naive CD8 T cells were defined as CD8+CD4-CCR7+CD45RA+. TCRdb re-called the PCR reads through MiXCR, storing one row per CDR3 protein. The profile shows roughly 630,000 distinct CDR3 sequences, roughly 27% of them singletons. Trimming stripped 4 bases from V and 3 bases from J, with 15 bases between. Germline assignment: CDR1 MNHEY and CDR2 SVGAGI. CDR3 size: 15 residues. J is TRBJ1-2 and V is TRBV6-5; D might be TRBD1 (6 bases). Sequences were obtained from naive CD8+ T cells from blood, with Jurkat cell RNA spiked in. Sample subset: FACS-sorted CD8+CD4-CCR7+CD45RA+ naive T cells. This TCR came from a human donor in good health. Some libraries in this study had Jurkat cell RNA spiked in. The DNA for the CDR3 is TGTGCCAGCAGTTCAACCCGGGACATTCACTATGGCTACACCTTC. Amino acid sequence: CASSSTRDIHYGYTF.